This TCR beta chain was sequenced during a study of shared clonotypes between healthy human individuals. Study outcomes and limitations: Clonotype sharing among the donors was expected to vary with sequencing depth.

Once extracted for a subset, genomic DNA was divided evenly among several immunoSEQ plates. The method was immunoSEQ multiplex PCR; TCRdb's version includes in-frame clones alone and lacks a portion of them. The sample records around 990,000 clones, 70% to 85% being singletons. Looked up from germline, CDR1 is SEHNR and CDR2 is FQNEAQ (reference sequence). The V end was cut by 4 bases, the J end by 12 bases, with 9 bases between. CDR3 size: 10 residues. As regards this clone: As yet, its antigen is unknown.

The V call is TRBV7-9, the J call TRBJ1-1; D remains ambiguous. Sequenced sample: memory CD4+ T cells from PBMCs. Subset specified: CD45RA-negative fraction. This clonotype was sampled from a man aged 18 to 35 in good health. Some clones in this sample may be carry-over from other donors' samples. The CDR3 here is CASSSGQTFF. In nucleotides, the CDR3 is TGTGCCAGCAGCTCCGGCCAGACTTTCTTT.